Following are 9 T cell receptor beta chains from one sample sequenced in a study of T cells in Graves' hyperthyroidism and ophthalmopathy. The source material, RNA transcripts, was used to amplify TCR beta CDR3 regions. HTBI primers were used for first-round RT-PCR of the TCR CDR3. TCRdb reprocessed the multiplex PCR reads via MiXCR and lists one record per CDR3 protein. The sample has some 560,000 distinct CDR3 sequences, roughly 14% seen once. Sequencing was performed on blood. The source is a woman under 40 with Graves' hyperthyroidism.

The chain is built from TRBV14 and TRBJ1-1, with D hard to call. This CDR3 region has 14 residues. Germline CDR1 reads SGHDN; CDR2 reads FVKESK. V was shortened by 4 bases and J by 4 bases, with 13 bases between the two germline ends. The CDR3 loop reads CASSRSAWRTEAFF. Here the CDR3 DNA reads TGTGCCAGCAGCCGCAGCGCTTGGCGCACTGAAGCTTTCTTT.

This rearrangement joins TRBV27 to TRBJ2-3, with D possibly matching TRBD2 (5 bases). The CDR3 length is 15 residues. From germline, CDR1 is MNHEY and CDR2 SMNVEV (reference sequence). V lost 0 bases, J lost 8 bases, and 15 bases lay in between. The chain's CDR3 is CASSLSISRRGTQYF. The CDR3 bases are TGTGCCAGCAGTTTATCGATTTCGAGACGGGGTACGCAGTATTTT.

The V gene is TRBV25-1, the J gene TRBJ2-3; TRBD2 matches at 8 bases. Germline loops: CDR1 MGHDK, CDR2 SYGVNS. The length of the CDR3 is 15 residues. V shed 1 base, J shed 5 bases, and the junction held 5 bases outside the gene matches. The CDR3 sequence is CASSESPGGGDTQYF. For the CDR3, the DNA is TGTGCCAGCAGTGAATCCCCCGGGGGGGGAGATACGCAGTATTTT.

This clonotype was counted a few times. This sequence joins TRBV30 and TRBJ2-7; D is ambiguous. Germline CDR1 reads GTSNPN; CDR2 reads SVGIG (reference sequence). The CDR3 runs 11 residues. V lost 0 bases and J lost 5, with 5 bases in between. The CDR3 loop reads CAWSVVDEQYF. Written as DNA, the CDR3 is TGTGCCTGGAGTGTGGTCGACGAGCAGTACTTC.

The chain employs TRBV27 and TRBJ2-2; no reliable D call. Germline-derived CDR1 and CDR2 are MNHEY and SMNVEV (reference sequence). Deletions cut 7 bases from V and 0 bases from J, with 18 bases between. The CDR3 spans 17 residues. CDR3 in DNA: TGTGCCAGCACCCTGAGGTCGCAGGCGGCGAACACCGGGGAGCTGTTTTTT. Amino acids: CASTLRSQAANTGELFF.

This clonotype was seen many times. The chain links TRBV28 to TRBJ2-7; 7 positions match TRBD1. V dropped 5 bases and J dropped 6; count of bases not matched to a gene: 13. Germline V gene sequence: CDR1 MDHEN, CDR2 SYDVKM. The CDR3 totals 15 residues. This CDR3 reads CASSPGTAWFSEQYF. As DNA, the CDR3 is TGTGCCAGCAGTCCAGGGACAGCCTGGTTCTCCGAGCAGTACTTC.

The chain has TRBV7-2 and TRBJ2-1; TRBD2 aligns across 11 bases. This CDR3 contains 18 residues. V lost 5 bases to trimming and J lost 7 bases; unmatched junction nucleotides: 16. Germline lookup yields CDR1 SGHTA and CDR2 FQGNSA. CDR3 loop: CASSQPGLADGLGNEQFF. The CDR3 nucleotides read TGTGCCAGCAGCCAGCCGGGACTAGCGGATGGGCTAGGTAATGAGCAGTTCTTC.

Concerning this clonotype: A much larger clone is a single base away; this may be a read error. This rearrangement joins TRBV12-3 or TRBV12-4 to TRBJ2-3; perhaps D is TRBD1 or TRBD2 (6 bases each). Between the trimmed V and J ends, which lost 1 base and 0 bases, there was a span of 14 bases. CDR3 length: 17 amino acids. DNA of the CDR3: TGTGCCAGCAGTTTAGAGACGGGGGCGGCGAGCACAGATACGCAGTATTTT. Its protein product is CASSLETGAASTDTQYF.

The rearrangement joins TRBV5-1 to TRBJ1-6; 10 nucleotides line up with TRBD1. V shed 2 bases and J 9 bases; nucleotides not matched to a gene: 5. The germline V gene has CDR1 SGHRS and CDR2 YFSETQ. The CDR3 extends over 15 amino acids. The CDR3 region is CASSFDGTGVSPLHF. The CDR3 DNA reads TGCGCCAGCAGCTTTGATGGGACAGGGGTTTCACCCCTCCACTTT. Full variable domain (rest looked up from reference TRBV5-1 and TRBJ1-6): KAGVTQTPRYLIKTRGQQVTLSCSPISGHRSVSWYQQTPGQGLQFLFEYFSETQRNKGNFPGRFSGRQFSNSRSEMNVSTLELGDSALYLCASSFDGTGVSPLHFGNGTRLTVT.